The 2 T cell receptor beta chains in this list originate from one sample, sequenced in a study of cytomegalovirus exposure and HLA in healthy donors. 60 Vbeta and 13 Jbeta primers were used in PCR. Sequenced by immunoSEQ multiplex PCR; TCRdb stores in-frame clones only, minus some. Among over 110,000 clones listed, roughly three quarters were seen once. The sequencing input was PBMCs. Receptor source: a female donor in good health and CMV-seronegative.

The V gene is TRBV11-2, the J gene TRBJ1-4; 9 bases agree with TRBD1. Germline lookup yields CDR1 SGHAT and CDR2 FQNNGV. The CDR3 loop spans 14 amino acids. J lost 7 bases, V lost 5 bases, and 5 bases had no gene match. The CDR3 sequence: CASSQQGAGEKLFF. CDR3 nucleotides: TGTGCCAGCAGCCAACAGGGGGCAGGTGAAAAACTGTTTTTT.

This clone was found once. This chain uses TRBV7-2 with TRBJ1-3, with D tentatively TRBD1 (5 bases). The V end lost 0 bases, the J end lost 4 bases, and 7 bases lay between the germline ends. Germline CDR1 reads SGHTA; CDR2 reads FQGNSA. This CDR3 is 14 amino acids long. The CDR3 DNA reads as TGTGCCAGCAGCTTAGCAGGGGTGGGAAACACCATATATTTT. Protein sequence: CASSLAGVGNTIYF.